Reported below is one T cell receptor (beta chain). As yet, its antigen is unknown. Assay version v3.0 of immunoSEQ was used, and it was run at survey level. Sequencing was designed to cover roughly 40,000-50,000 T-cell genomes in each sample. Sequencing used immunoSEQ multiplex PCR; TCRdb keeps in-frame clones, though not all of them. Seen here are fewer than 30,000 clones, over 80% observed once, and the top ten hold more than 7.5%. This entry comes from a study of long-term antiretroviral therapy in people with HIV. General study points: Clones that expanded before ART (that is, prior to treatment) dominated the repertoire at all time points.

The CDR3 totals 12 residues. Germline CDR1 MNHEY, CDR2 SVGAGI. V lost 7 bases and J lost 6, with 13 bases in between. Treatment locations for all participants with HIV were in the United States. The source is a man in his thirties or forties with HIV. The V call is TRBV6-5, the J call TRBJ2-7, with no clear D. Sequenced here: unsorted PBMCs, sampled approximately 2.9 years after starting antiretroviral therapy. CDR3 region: CASKNGPSEQYF. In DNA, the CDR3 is TGTGCCAGCAAAAACGGGCCTTCCGAGCAGTACTTC.